This TCR beta chain was observed in a study of type 1 and type 2 diabetes patients. Study overall: Samples came from type 1 diabetic, type 2 diabetic or nondiabetic people, recruited in China. T cells were magnetically sorted from PBMCs as CD4+ or CD8+ subsets. A total of about 19,000,000 paired-end reads came from the whole study.

Genomic DNA was the PCR template. The TCR beta CDR3 region was amplified using 30 forward and 13 reverse primers. One entry per CDR3 protein, called by TCRdb with MiXCR from the multiplex PCR reads. The sample holds some 250,000 distinct CDR3 sequences; roughly 50% are singletons and the top ten take roughly 15%. To note about this clonotype: As yet, its antigen is unknown.

Study-level findings and limits: Groups were not age- or gender-matched, which may bias interpretation.

CDR1 MNHEY and CDR2 SVGAGI come from the germline V gene. The CDR3 runs to 12 residues. Trimming took off 4 bases at V and 15 bases at J, with 15 bases between the two ends. This chain joins TRBV6-5 and TRBJ1-4, with no clear D. The source of this sequence is a man between 18 and 29 years old with type 2 diabetes. Sequencing used peripheral blood mononuclear cells (PBMCs). The CDR3 DNA reads as TGTGCCAGCAGTTTAATGGGTCTCGGGGTGTTTTTT. It translates to CASSLMGLGVFF.